These 13 T cell receptor beta chains were all obtained from the same sample, sequenced in a study of T cells in Graves' hyperthyroidism and ophthalmopathy. Template material for amplifying TCR beta CDR3 regions consisted of RNA transcripts. A set of HTBI primers served as the primers for a first-round RT-PCR of the TCR CDR3. Each CDR3 protein is one row after TCRdb ran MiXCR on the multiplex PCR reads. Of about 400,000 distinct CDR3 sequences listed, approximately 14% are singletons. The material sequenced was blood. These receptor sequences come from a man younger than 30 with Graves' ophthalmopathy.

This clonotype came up many times. The V and J genes are TRBV11-1 and TRBJ1-1, with TRBD1 matching over 9 bases. Germline V CDR1 and CDR2: SGHAT, FQDESV (reference sequence). The V and J ends lost 2 bases and 4 bases, in that order; junction bases with no gene match: 8. The length of the CDR3 is 16 residues. The CDR3 protein is CASSLWNRGQVTEAFF. In nucleotides, the CDR3 is TGTGCCAGCAGCTTATGGAACAGGGGGCAGGTCACTGAAGCTTTCTTT.

The table lists this clonotype with many counts. This chain joins TRBV30 and TRBJ2-5; possibly TRBD2 for D (6 bases). The CDR3 contains 13 residues. Germline-derived CDR1 and CDR2 are GTSNPN and SVGIG (reference sequence). V lost 1 base to trimming and J lost 5 bases, with 11 bases between them. CDR3 nucleotide sequence: TGTGCCTGGAGTGGCGGGATCCGGGAGACCCAGTACTTC. Translated: CAWSGGIRETQYF.

This clonotype was seen at least ten times. This CDR3 is CASRNGQGFLAGVGNEQFF. CDR3 coding DNA: TGTGCCAGCCGCAACGGCCAAGGGTTCCTAGCGGGAGTCGGCAATGAGCAGTTCTTC. The chain couples TRBV7-2 to TRBJ2-1; 10 nucleotides line up with TRBD2. From germline, CDR1 is SGHTA and CDR2 FQGNSA. The CDR3 extends over 19 amino acids. The ends lost 8 bases at V and 6 bases at J; junction bases unmatched: 22. Supplemented by reference TRBV7-2 and TRBJ2-1, the full variable domain reads GAGVSQSPSNKVTEKGKDVELRCDPISGHTALYWYRQSLGQGLEFLIYFQGNSAPDKSGLPSDRFSAERTGGSVSTLTIQRTQQEDSAVYLCASRNGQGFLAGVGNEQFFGPGTRLTVL.

This clonotype was observed many times. The chain couples TRBV18 to TRBJ1-4, with D unclear. CDR3 length: 14 residues. The germline V gene encodes CDR1 KGHSH and CDR2 LQKENI. Deletions cut 2 bases from V and 4 bases from J, with 8 bases between. CDR3 loop: CASSPRGRNEKLFF. The CDR3 nucleotides read TGTGCCAGCTCACCAAGAGGCCGTAATGAAAAACTGTTTTTT.

This clonotype came up a few times. The genes are TRBV14 and TRBJ2-2; a possible D gene is TRBD2 (5 bases). This CDR3 has 16 amino acids. Looked up from germline, CDR1 is SGHDN and CDR2 is FVKESK. Trimming stripped 4 bases from V and 3 bases from J, with 15 bases between. CDR3 nucleotides: TGTGCCAGCAGCCCCGTGGGAGTCGTCGACACCGGGGAGCTGTTTTTT. Translating gives CASSPVGVVDTGELFF.

A note on this clonotype: A clone one base away is much larger, so this may be a read error. The conserved final phenylalanine or tryptophan is absent from the CDR3, which likely points to a read error. V is TRBV7-9 and J is TRBJ2-7; possibly TRBD1 for D (6 bases). The CDR3 spans 12 residues. Looked up from germline, CDR1 is SEHNR and CDR2 is FQNEAQ (reference sequence). V gave up 5 bases and J gave up 7 bases, with 12 bases separating them. The CDR3 nucleotides are TGTGCCAGCAGCACACAGGGTCTGGAGCAGTACCTC. Its translation is CASSTQGLEQYL.

A few counts support this clonotype. A much larger clone differs from this one at a single base, so this may be a read error. The chain links TRBV11-2 to TRBJ2-1, with no clear D. V was cut by 8 bases and J by 10 bases, with 18 bases left in between. The CDR3 has 13 amino acids. Germline loops: CDR1 SGHAT, CDR2 FQNNGV. CDR3 protein: CASGPSSGWEQFF. CDR3 coding DNA: TGTGCCAGCGGCCCTAGTTCCGGATGGGAGCAGTTCTTC.

This clonotype came up many times. The rearrangement joins TRBV4-1 to TRBJ1-2; 7 bases are shared with TRBD1. Germline V gene sequence: CDR1 MGHRA, CDR2 YSYEKL. Germline trimming cut 8 bases from V and 2 bases from J; bases unmatched to any gene: 11. The CDR3 length is 15 residues. The chain's CDR3 is CASLGGTALNYGYTF. The CDR3 nucleotides read TGCGCCAGCTTGGGAGGGACAGCCTTAAACTATGGCTACACCTTC.

This clonotype was seen repeatedly, ten times or more. The V and J genes are TRBV12-3 or TRBV12-4 and TRBJ1-4, with a tentative D call TRBD1 (6 bases). The CDR3 consists of 15 residues. V lost 7 bases to trimming and J lost 7 bases, with 19 bases between them. The CDR3 region has the DNA TGTGCCAGCAACCCGACAGGAGGGAGTGGTGAAAAACTGTTTTTT. Protein product: CASNPTGGSGEKLFF.

In its sample, this clonotype was seen many times. The chain employs TRBV6-2 or TRBV6-3 and TRBJ1-5, with 7 bases lining up with TRBD1. Germline CDR1 is MNHEY and CDR2 is SVGEGT. Trimming at V came to 6 bases and at J to 4 bases, leaving 3 bases not matched to a gene. The CDR3 is 13 residues long. The CDR3 region is CASRRQGNQPQHF. The CDR3 nucleotides read TGTGCCAGCAGGCGACAGGGAAATCAGCCCCAGCATTTT.

The chain recombines TRBV5-1 with TRBJ2-5, with D perhaps TRBD2 (5 bases). Germline CDR1 and CDR2: SGHRS and YFSETQ. V was cut by 1 base and J by 5 bases, with 12 bases left in between. The CDR3 covers 14 residues. CDR3 DNA sequence: TGCGCCAGCAGCTTGCGAGGGTCTAGGGAGACCCAGTACTTC. This encodes CASSLRGSRETQYF.

The CDR3 is CASSQGGAGGYNEQFF. CDR3 in DNA: TGTGCCAGCAGCCAAGGGGGGGCGGGTGGCTACAATGAGCAGTTCTTC. V is TRBV4-2 and J is TRBJ2-1; D might be TRBD1 or TRBD2, each matching 6 bases. The CDR3 loop spans 16 amino acids. V lost 1 base to trimming and J lost 3 bases, with 13 bases between them. Germline loops: CDR1 LGHNA, CDR2 YNFKEQ.

The chain is built from TRBV20-1 and TRBJ1-2; D call uncertain. The germline V and J ends were trimmed by 0 bases and 4 bases, with 12 bases remaining between them. The CDR3 sequence is 14 residues long. Germline V gene sequence: CDR1 DFQATT, CDR2 SNEGSKA (reference sequence). The CDR3 region has the DNA TGCAGTGCTAGAGATCCCGCCACGGGCTATGGCTACACCTTC. Protein product: CSARDPATGYGYTF.